This T cell receptor beta chain is drawn from a study of human T cells and chemical hapten exposure. Notes on the study in general: TCRs exceeding 1 in 1000 frequency stayed unchanged with DPC sensitization.

Unique molecular identifiers were linked by the library to individual cDNA molecules. Per the original methods: Per sample, the median was 95,638 TCRs, with values from about 24,000 to 680,000. From the RACE reads, TCRdb called clonotypes with MiXCR, one entry per CDR3 protein. The V and J calls were determined by TCRdb, not by the authors. The sample has 35,000 to 55,000 distinct CDR3 sequences, about 3.7% seen once. This clonotype was found many times. Its specificity is not known. Time point specified: healthy volunteer bleed at 6 weeks. Total RNA was isolated from unfractionated whole blood. The CDR3 is made up of 17 amino acids. Germline V CDR1 and CDR2: SGHAT, FQNNGV. The junction had 16 bases not matched to a gene; V was cut back by 5 bases and J by 5 bases.

V and J are TRBV11-2 and TRBJ1-2; TRBD1 matches 8 bases. The sample consisted of whole blood. The clonotype comes from a human donor in good health. Some clones in this sample may be carry-over from other donors' samples. CDR3 DNA sequence: TGTGCCAGCAGCCCCAGACCGGGACAGGAGGCCCTATATGGCTACACCTTC. It codes for CASSPRPGQEALYGYTF.